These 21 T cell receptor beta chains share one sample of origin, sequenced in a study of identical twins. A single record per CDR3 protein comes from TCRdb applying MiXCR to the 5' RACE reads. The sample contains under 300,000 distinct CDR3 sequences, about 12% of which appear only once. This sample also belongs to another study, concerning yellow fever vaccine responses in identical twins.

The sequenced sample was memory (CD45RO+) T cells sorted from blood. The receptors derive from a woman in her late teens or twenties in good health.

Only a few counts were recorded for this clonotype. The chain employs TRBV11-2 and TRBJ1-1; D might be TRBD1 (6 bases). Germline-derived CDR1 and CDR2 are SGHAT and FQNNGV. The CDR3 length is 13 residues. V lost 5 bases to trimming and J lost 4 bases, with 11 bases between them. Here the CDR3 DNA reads TGTGCCAGCAGCACTAACAGGGTCACTGAAGCTTTCTTT. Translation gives CASSTNRVTEAFF.

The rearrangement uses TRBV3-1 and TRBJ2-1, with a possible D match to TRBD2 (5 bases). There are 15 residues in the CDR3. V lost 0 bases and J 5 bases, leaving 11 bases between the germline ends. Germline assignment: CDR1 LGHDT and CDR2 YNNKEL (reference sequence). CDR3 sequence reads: CASSQDDLANNEQFF. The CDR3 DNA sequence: TGTGCCAGCAGCCAAGACGATCTAGCTAACAATGAGCAGTTCTTC.

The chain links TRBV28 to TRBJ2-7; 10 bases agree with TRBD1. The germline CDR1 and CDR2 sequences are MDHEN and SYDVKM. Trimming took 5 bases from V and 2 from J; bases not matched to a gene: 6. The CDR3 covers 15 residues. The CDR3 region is CASSPRTGGAYEQYF. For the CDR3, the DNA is TGTGCCAGCAGTCCCAGGACAGGGGGGGCCTACGAGCAGTACTTC.

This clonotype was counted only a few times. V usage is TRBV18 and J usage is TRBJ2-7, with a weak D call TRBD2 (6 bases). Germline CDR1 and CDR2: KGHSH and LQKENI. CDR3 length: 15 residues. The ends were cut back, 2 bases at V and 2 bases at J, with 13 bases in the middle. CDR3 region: CASSPYRDSPYEQYF. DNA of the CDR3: TGTGCCAGCTCACCATATCGGGACTCTCCCTACGAGCAGTACTTC.

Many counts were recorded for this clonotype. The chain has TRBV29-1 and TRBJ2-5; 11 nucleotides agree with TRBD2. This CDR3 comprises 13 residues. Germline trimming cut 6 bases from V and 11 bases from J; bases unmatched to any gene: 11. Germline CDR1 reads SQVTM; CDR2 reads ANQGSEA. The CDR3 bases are TGCAGCGTCGCACTAGCGGGAGACCTCCATCAGTACTTC. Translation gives CSVALAGDLHQYF.

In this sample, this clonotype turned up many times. CDR3 loop: CASSSLSSGANNEQFF. In DNA form, the CDR3 reads TGTGCCAGCAGTTCCTTGTCCAGCGGAGCGAACAATGAGCAGTTCTTC. The chain has TRBV6-5 and TRBJ2-1, with D perhaps matching TRBD2 (5 bases). Germline V gene data show CDR1 as MNHEY and CDR2 as SVGAGI. The V gene lost 4 bases and the J gene lost 5 bases, with 18 bases spanning the gap. CDR3 length: 16 amino acids.

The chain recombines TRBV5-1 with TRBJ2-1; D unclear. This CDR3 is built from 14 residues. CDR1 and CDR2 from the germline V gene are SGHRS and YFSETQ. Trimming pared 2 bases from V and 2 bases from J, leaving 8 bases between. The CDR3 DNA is TGCGCCAGCAGCTTTCCAGGAGCCTACAATGAGCAGTTCTTC. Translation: CASSFPGAYNEQFF.

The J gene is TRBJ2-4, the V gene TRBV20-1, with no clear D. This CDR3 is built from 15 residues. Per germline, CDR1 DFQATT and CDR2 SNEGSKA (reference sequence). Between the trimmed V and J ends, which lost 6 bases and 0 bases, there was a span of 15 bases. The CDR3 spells CSAQDGYIAKNIQYF. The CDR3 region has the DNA TGCAGTGCCCAAGACGGATACATAGCCAAAAACATTCAGTACTTC.

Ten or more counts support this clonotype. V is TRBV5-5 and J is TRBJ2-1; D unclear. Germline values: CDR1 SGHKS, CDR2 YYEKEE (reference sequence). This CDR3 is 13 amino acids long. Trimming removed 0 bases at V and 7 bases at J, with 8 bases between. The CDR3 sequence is CASSLASSNEQFF. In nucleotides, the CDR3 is TGTGCCAGCAGCTTGGCCTCAAGTAATGAGCAGTTCTTC. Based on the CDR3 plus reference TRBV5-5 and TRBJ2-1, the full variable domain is DAGVTQSPTHLIKTRGQQVTLRCSPISGHKSVSWYQQVLGQGPQFIFQYYEKEERGRGNFPDRFSARQFPNYSSELNVNALLLGDSALYLCASSLASSNEQFFGPGTRLTVL.

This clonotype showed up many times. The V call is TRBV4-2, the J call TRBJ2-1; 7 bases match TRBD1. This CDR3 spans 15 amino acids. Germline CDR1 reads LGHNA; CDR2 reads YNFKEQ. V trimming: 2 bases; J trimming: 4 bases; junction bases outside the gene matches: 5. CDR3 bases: TGTGCCAGCAGCCAAATAACAGGGGATTACAATGAGCAGTTCTTC. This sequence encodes CASSQITGDYNEQFF.

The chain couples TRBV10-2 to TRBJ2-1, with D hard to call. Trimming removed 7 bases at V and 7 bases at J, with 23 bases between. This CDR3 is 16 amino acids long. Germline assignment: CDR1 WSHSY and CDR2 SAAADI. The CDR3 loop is CASIDSDVRKRNEQFF. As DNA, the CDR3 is TGCGCCAGCATCGACTCGGACGTTAGGAAACGGAATGAGCAGTTCTTC.

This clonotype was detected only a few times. CDR3 nucleotides: TGTGCCAGCGACCCAAACTCTGGAAACACCATATATTTT. This sequence encodes CASDPNSGNTIYF. This chain uses TRBV7-9 with TRBJ1-3; unclear D gene. Trimming left V 8 bases short and J 0 bases short, with 8 bases between. The CDR3 extends over 13 amino acids. Germline lookup yields CDR1 SEHNR and CDR2 FQNEAQ (reference sequence).

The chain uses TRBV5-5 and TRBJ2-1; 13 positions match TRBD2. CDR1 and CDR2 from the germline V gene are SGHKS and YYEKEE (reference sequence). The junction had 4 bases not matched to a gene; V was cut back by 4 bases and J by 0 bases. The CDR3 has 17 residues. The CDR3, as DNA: TGTGCCAGCAGCCTAACTAGCGGGGGGGGCTCCTACAATGAGCAGTTCTTC. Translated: CASSLTSGGGSYNEQFF.

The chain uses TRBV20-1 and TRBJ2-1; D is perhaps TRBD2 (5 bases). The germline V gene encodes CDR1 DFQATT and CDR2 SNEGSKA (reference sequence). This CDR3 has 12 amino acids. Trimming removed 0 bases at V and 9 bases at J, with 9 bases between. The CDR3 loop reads CSARDTGSEQFF. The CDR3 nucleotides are TGCAGTGCTAGAGATACGGGGAGTGAGCAGTTCTTC.

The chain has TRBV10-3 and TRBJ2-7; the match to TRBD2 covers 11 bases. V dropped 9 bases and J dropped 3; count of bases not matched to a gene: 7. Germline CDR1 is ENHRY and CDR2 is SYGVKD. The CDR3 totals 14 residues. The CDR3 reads CAIGVAGGSYEQYF. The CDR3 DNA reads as TGTGCCATTGGAGTAGCGGGGGGGAGCTACGAGCAGTACTTC.

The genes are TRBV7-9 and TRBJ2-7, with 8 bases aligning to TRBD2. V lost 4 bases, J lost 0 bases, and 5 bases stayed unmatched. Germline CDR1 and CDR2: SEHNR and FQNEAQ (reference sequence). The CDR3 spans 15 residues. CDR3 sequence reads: CASSSLAAGSYEQYF. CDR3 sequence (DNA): TGTGCCAGCAGCTCACTAGCGGCAGGCTCCTACGAGCAGTACTTC. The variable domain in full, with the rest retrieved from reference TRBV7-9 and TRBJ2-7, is DTGVSQNPRHKITKRGQNVTFRCDPISEHNRLYWYRQTLGQGPEFLTYFQNEAQLEKSRLLSDRFSAERPKGSFSTLEIQRTEQGDSAMYLCASSSLAAGSYEQYFGPGTRLTVT.

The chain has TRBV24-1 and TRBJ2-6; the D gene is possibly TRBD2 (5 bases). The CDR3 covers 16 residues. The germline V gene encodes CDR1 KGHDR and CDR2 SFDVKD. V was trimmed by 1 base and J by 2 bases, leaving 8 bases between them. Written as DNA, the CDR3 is TGTGCCACCAGTGATTTTCGGGGTACTGGGGCCAACGTCCTGACTTTC. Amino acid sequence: CATSDFRGTGANVLTF.

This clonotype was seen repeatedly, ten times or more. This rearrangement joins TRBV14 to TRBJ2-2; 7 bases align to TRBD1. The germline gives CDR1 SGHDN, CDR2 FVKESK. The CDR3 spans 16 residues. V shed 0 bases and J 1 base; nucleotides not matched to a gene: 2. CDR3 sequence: CASSQEGQRNTGELFF. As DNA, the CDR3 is TGTGCCAGCAGCCAAGAGGGACAGCGGAACACCGGGGAGCTGTTTTTT. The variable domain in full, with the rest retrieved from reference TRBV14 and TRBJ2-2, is EAGVTQFPSHSVIEKGQTVTLRCDPISGHDNLYWYRRVMGKEIKFLLHFVKESKQDESGMPNNRFLAERTGGTYSTLKVQPAELEDSGVYFCASSQEGQRNTGELFFGEGSRLTVL.

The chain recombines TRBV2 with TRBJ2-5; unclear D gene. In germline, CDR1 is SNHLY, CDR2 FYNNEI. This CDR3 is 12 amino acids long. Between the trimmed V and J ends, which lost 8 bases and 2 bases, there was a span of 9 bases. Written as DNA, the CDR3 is TGTGCCAGCCGGAGCCCTCAAGAGACCCAGTACTTC. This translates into CASRSPQETQYF.

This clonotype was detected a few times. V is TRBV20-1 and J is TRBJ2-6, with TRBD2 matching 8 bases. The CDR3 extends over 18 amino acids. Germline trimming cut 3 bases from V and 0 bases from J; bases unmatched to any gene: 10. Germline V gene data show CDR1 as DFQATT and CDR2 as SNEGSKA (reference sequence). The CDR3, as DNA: TGCAGTGCTAGCTCCGGGGGGGGGTCGAACTCTGGGGCCAACGTCCTGACTTTC. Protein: CSASSGGGSNSGANVLTF.

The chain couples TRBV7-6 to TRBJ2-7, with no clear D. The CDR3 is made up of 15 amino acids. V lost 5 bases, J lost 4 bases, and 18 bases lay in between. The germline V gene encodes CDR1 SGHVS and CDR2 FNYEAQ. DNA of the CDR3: TGTGCCAGCAGCCCTCGATTCCAGCGCGCATACGAGCAGTACTTC. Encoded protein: CASSPRFQRAYEQYF. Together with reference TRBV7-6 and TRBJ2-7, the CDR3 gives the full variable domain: GAGVSQSPRYKVTKRGQDVALRCDPISGHVSLYWYRQALGQGPEFLTYFNYEAQQDKSGLPNDRFSAERPEGSISTLTIQRTEQRDSAMYRCASSPRFQRAYEQYFGPGTRLTVT.